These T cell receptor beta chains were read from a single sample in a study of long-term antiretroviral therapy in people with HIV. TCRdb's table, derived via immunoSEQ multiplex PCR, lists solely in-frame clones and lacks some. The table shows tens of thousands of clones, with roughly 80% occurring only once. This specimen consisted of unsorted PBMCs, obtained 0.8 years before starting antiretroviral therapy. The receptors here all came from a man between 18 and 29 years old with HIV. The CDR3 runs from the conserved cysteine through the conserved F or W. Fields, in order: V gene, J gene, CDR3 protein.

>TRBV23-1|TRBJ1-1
CASGRTENTEAFF
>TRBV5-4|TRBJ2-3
CASVERKTDSDTQYF
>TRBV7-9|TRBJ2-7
CASSFQGYEQYF
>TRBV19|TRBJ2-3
CASSPGSTDTQYF
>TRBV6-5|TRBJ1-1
CASSRSVSINTEAFF
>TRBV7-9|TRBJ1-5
CASSLGKSNQPQHF
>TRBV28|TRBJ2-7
CASSPAGLDEQYF
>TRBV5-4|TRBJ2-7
CASSNQTGGSKYEQYF
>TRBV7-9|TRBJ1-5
CASSSDSQPQHF
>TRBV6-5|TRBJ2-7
CASRFSGVTYEQYF
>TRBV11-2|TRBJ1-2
CASSFSLNSNYGYTF
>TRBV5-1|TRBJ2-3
CASSFDSRSDTQYF
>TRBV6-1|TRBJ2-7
CASREEIDISYEQYF
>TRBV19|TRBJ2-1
CASSINPEGYNEQFF
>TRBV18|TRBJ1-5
CASSTAGENQPQHF
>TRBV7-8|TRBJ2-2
CASSLDRNTGELFF
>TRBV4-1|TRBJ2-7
CASTKGLAGVEQYF
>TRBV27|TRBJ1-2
CASRTPLGGYYGYTF
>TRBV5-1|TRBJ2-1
CASSFDSNEQFF
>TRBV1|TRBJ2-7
CTSSRPGRGVSYEQYF
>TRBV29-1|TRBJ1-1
CSVGSGGAEAFF
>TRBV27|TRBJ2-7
CASSLDSSYEQYF
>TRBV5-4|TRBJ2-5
CASSLGAGVGETQYF
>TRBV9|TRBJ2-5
CASSASGTVTQETQYF
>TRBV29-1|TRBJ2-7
CSVEEGVRQYF
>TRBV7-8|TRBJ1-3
CASSFTGTPGGGNTIYF
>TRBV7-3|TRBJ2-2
CASSSLLSGELFF
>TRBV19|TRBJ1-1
CASSSGGAGNTEAFF
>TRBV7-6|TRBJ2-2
CATSLGGMAGGWTGELFF
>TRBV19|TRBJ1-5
CASSMTGGAGNQPQHF
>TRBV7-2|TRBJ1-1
CASGPEGKTEAFF
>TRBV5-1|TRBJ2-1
CASSLGTSSYNEQFF
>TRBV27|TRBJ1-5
CASGENQPQHF
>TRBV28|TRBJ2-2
CATLMNTGELFF
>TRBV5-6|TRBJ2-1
CASSLKAGGSYNEQFF
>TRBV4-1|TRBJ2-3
CASRAAGGSTDTQYF
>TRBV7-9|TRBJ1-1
CASSLMVVRTPLLNTEAFF
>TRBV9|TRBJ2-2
CASSTNRGRETGELFF
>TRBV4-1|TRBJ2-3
CASSQGRGREGTDTQYF
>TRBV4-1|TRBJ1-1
CASSPLGEFGNTEAFF
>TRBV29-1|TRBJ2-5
CSARDTQETQYF
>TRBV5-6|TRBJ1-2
CASSLGQGAGGYTF
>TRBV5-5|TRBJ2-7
CASSLHARVEQYF
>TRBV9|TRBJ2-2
CASSVVQGGTGELFF
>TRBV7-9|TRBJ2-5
CASSLGRQETQYF
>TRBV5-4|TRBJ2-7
CASSPGTALEQYF
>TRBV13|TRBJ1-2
CASSLQGPSNYGYTF
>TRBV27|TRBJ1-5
CASSFVNQPQHF
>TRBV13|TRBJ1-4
CASSSTGDYNEKLFF
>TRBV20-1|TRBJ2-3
CSAGTSNTQYF
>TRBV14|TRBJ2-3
CASSQTGGSTDTQYF
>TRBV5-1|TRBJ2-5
CASTLGEGFQETQYF
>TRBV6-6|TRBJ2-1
CASSTDSYNEQFF
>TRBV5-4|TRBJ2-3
CASSPMKDSRKQYF
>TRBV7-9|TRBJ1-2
CASSPGQGNGYTF